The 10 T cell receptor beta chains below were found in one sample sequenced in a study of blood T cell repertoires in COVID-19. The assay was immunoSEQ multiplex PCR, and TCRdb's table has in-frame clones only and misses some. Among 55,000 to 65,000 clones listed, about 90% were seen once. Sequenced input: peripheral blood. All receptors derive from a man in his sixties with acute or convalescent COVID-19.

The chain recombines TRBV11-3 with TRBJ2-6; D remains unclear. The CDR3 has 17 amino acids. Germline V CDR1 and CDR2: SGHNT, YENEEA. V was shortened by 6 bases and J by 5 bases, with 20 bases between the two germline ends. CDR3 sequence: CASRSRFSTSRANVLTF. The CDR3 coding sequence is TGTGCCAGCAGATCGCGATTCTCGACAAGTCGGGCCAACGTCCTGACTTTC.

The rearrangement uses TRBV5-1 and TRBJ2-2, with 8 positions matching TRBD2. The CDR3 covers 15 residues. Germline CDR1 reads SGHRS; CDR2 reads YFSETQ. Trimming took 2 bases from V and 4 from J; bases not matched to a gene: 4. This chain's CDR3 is CASSFLAGSTGELFF. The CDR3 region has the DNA TGCGCCAGCAGCTTTCTAGCGGGTAGCACCGGGGAGCTGTTTTTT.

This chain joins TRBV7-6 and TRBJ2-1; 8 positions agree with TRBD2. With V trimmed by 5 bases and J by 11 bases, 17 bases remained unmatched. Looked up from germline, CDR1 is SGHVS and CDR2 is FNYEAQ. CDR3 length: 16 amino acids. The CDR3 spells CASSPKVREGLYKQFF. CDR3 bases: TGTGCCAGCAGCCCCAAAGTCCGGGAGGGGCTGTACAAGCAGTTCTTC.

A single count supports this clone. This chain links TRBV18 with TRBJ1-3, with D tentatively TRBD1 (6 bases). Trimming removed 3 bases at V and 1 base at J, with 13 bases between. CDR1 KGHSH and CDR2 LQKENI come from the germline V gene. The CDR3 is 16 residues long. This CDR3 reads CASSPAAGESGNTIYF. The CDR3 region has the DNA TGTGCCAGCTCACCGGCTGCAGGGGAGTCTGGAAACACCATATATTTT.

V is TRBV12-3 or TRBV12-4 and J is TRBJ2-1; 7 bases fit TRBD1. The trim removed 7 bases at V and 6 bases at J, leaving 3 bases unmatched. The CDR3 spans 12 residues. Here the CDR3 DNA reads TGTGCCAGCACCCGGGACAGCAATGAGCAGTTCTTC. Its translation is CASTRDSNEQFF.

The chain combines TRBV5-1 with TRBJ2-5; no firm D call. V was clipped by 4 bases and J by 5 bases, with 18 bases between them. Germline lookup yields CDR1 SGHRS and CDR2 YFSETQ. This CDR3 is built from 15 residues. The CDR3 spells CASSPPSPKRETQYF. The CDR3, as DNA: TGCGCCAGCAGCCCCCCGTCCCCGAAGAGGGAGACCCAGTACTTC.

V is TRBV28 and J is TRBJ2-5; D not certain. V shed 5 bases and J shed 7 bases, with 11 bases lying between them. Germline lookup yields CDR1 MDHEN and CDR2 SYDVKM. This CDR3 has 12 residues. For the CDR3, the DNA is TGTGCCAGCAGTCTCCCTGGCGGGACCCAGTACTTC. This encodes CASSLPGGTQYF.

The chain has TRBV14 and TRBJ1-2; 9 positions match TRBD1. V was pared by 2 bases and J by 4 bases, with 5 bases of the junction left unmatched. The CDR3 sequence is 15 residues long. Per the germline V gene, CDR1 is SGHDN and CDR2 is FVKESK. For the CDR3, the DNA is TGTGCCAGCAGCCAAAGGACAGGGGTTGCCTATGGCTACACCTTC. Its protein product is CASSQRTGVAYGYTF.

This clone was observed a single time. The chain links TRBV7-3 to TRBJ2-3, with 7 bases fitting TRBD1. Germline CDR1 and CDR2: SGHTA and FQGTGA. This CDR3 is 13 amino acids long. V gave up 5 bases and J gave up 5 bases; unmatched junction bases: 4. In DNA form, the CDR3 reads TGTGCCAGCAGCGCACAGGGGTTAGATACGCAGTATTTT. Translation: CASSAQGLDTQYF.

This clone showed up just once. CDR3 residues: CASSESQGGNIQYF. CDR3 DNA: TGTGCCAGCAGTGAAAGTCAGGGAGGGAACATTCAGTACTTC. The chain links TRBV2 to TRBJ2-4; 7 bases agree with TRBD2. Trimming cost V 2 bases and J 7 bases; bases outside gene matches: 5. The CDR3 spans 14 residues. From germline, CDR1 is SNHLY and CDR2 FYNNEI.